This T cell receptor (beta chain) comes out of a study of early T cells in non-severe SARS-CoV-2 infection. The overall study: Chains stayed unpaired after sequencing of bulk RNA from unsorted whole blood.

Many counts were recorded for this clonotype. Its antigen is as yet unknown. Study-wide points: Matching against VDJdb likely underestimated virus-specific expansions, favoring anti-spike CD8.

Germline values: CDR1 SQVTM, CDR2 ANQGSEA. Trimming removed 5 bases at V and 6 bases at J, with 17 bases between. The CDR3 sequence is 14 residues long. Unique molecular identifiers were affixed to single, distinct cDNA molecules. TCRdb redid the calling of the 5' RACE reads with MiXCR, one entry per CDR3 protein. The profile shows 60,000 or so distinct CDR3 sequences, roughly 9% of them singletons. The clonotype was recovered from an adult who was a healthcare worker with PCR-confirmed SARS-CoV-2 infection or an uninfected control (not recorded which). This chain connects TRBV29-1 to TRBJ2-1; tentative D call: TRBD2 (5 bases). Specimen: whole blood, collected at baseline. The CDR3 protein is CSVNTADWINEQFF. For the CDR3, the DNA is TGCAGCGTTAATACCGCGGACTGGATCAATGAGCAGTTCTTC.